This TCR beta chain was identified during a study of T cell responses to AZD1222 COVID-19 vaccine. Overall study results and limits: Seropositive status at baseline applied to only five or six AZD1222 recipients. No repertoire was sampled before or during the peak T cell response, only after it. White British donors predominated, females outnumbered males, and clonal diversity was possibly underestimated. Regions 160-218 and 743-854 dominated among vaccine-associated CD4 TCRs spanning spike.

Note on this clone: What it binds is not known.

This CDR3 is built from 12 residues. Germline values: CDR1 SNHLY, CDR2 FYNNEI. The V end was cut by 8 bases, the J end by 1 base, with 7 bases between. Profiled with immunoSEQ multiplex PCR; TCRdb holds only in-frame clones, not every one. Of more than 70,000 clones in the sample, more than 90% are singletons; the top ten hold 4.2%. The source is an adult in good health. The specimen was peripheral blood, collected on day 0 of AZD1222 vaccination. This rearrangement joins TRBV2 to TRBJ2-3, with D unresolved. CDR3 amino acids: CASVRGTDTQYF. The CDR3 nucleotides read TGTGCCAGCGTTAGGGGCACAGATACGCAGTATTTT.